The present TCR beta chain was sequenced within a study of control samples from healthy donors and cancer patients. This CDR3 is built from 16 residues. CDR1 and CDR2 from the germline V gene are SGHNT and YYREEE (reference sequence). V was clipped by 3 bases and J by 6 bases; unmatched bases: 7. Sequencing was performed with immunoSEQ multiplex PCR; in TCRdb, only in-frame clones are kept and a portion is missing. This table holds over 55,000 clones, around 93% found once. The chain carries TRBV5-4 and TRBJ2-1, with 12 bases identical to TRBD2. Sequencing used PBMCs. The source is a man aged 30 to 39 with colorectal cancer. The CDR3 DNA sequence: TGTGCCAGCAGCTCCCCCGGACTAGCGGGGAGCAATGAGCAGTTCTTC. The encoded protein is CASSSPGLAGSNEQFF.